This TCR beta chain is drawn from a study of regulatory T cells in long-lasting Graves disease. Looked up from germline, CDR1 is MNHNS and CDR2 is SASEGT. Germline trimming cut 6 bases from V and 3 bases from J; bases unmatched to any gene: 11. The CDR3 covers 16 residues. Sample time point: newly diagnosed GD, antithyroid drugs for less than 3 months. Preparation of the TCR library used RNA extracted from PBMCs. This clonotype was detected ten times or more. Researchers made TCR beta libraries by using iRepertoire HTBI primers and running Arm-PCR on CDR3 regions. From the multiplex PCR reads, TCRdb called clonotypes with MiXCR, one entry per CDR3 protein. Of approximately 270,000 distinct CDR3 sequences in the sample, approximately 20% were seen once. The sample was also linked to a second study, of T cells in Graves' hyperthyroidism and ophthalmopathy.

The receptor comes from a woman in her twenties or thirties with Graves disease. Sequencing was performed on peripheral blood mononuclear cells (PBMCs), taken at new diagnosis, from a patient treated with antithyroid drugs. The chain joins TRBV6-1 to TRBJ1-5; 7 bases align to TRBD1. CDR3 sequence (DNA): TGTGCCAGCAGGGGCCGACAGGGCGTTTTCAATCAGCCCCAGCATTTT. The encoded protein is CASRGRQGVFNQPQHF.